This T cell receptor (beta chain) is drawn from a study of Ad26.COV2.S vaccination and SARS-CoV-2 variants. Noted treatment: some 19 received Ad26.COV2.S at low or high dose, single or two shots; roughly five received placebo; per-sample allocation not given. Specimens were obtained on day 63 following the first vaccine or placebo injection. Clones were read by immunoSEQ multiplex PCR, and TCRdb kept only the in-frame ones, dropping some. In the table there are approximately 360,000 clones, approximately 83% of which are singletons. V lost 2 bases to trimming and J lost 9 bases, with 11 bases between them. The CDR3 sequence is 13 residues long. Germline values: CDR1 MNHEY, CDR2 SMNVEV (reference sequence).

The chain links TRBV27 to TRBJ2-1; unclear D gene. The receptor comes from a person aged 18-60 years who received the Ad26.COV2.S COVID-19 vaccine or a placebo. Sequencing was performed on peripheral blood, taken in a trial of Ad26.COV2.S vaccine versus placebo. CDR3 in amino acids: CASSLASEPEQFF. The CDR3 region has the DNA TGTGCCAGCAGTTTAGCAAGCGAACCTGAGCAGTTCTTC.